What follows is one T cell receptor beta chain and its context. No antigen is known for it. A junction boundary mismatches the germline segment, possibly from a read error. Donors were roughly 40 systemically healthy Caucasian individuals from Russia aged roughly 6 to 90 years. About 9.6 milliliters of peripheral blood were collected from each donor into EDTA-treated Vacutainer tubes. Ficoll-Paque density-gradient centrifugation was used to isolate PBMCs, with at least 6.5 million per sample. Total RNA, at least 6 micrograms per sample, was extracted from PBMCs with Trizol reagent. Naive CD45RAhigh/CD27high T cell percentages were measured by flow cytometry on a PBMC aliquot from every donor. This record belongs to a study of blood T cells in healthy people across ages (dated by TCRdb to 2015 to 2017). The study in broad terms: Template switching captured roughly one uniquely barcoded TCR beta cDNA molecule per two T cells in model experiments. To avoid experimental bias, donors of different ages were spread randomly across the sequencing lanes. Using the same blood draw, the study looked at two additional independent replicas of 1 million unique cDNA reads for two donors, one aged 18 to 30 and the other aged 80 or older. Using deep sequencing normalized with unique cDNA molecular identifiers, the study measured how TCR beta repertoire diversity changes with age. The donors were split into four age groups: young (average 16 years), middle-aged (39), aged (62) and long-lived (about 74).

Here is what the overall study found, with its caveats: Estimates of total diversity based on one million sequenced T cells were regarded as lower bounds and as underestimates. Observed TCR beta diversity per million T cells fell roughly linearly with age, and a significant reduction was already apparent by age roughly 40. Because donor CMV infection status was unknown, age-related changes in expanded clonotypes were potentially confounded. Since profiling was done on bulk unsorted PBMCs, naive and antigen-experienced compartments could not be conclusively compared. Compared with the aged group, the long-lived group had more naive CD4+ T cells, fewer expanded clones and increased TCR diversity, suggesting age selection. A strong correlation was found between observed TCR beta diversity and the percentage of naive T cells measured by flow cytometry.

In the germline V gene (reference sequence), CDR1 corresponds to MNHEY and CDR2 to SMNVEV. The CDR3 has 15 amino acids, counting the end cysteine and phenylalanine. Left in the record is the CDR3 DNA by itself, 45 bases read in frame from the first base. Libraries were constructed by 5' RACE. Instrument used: Illumina HiSeq 2500. The second PCR ran for about 6 to 12 cycles and used a J-beta primer mix along with a sample-barcoded 5' primer. A template-switch 5' adaptor carrying 12 random nucleotides introduced a unique molecular identifier onto each TCR beta cDNA molecule. Each sample yielded at least 2.5 million CDR3-containing paired-end reads. First-strand cDNA was synthesized from all RNA with the Mint cDNA synthesis kit, primed by a TRBC-specific oligonucleotide. Following uracil-DNA glycosylase treatment, all cDNA underwent a first 18-cycle PCR with the universal primers M1SS and BC2_uni_R. For the original study's pipeline: Each sample was normalized by randomly selecting 1 million high-quality reads, each carrying a distinct molecular identifier. Instead of being binned into consensus sequences, reads with shared molecular identifiers were discarded. CDR3 identification, clonotype clustering and error correction used MiTCR with a Q25 quality threshold and the strictest error-elimination algorithm. Lower-bound total TCR beta diversity was estimated with a nonparametric unseen species model using Euler transformation. TCRdb cleaned the public reads at Q25 with fastp, built clones with MiXCR and kept in-frame beta chains. Entries that share a CDR3 protein sequence are merged under the most common genes and DNA. The V and J calls and clone size come from TCRdb's table, not from the authors' own analysis. For this sample the table gives 650,000 to 1,000,000 distinct CDR3 sequences, of which around 36% were detected only once. Roughly 13% of the sample is in the top ten clones.

This TCR came from a man between 18 and 35 years old in good health. Material for sequencing was blood. The chain is assembled from TRBV27 and TRBJ2-7; TRBD1 is perhaps the D gene, given 6 matching bases. The nucleotides are TGCGCCAGCAGTTTACCCTACGCCACAGGGCGTGAGCAGTACTTC. It specifies CASSLPYATGREQYF.